Following are 19 T cell receptor beta chains from one sample sequenced in a study of T-cell memory formation after mild COVID-19. MiXCR, applied by TCRdb to the 5' RACE reads, yields one record per CDR3 protein. Of about 470,000 distinct CDR3 sequences in the sample, roughly 20% are singletons; the top ten hold roughly an eighth. Sequences were obtained from PBMCs or a T cell subset sorted from them (not recorded which). The receptors come from an adult woman who had mild COVID-19 (a few samples of this study predate the infection). Cell type and time point are not known.

A few counts support this clonotype. This chain joins TRBV29-1 and TRBJ2-5, with 12 bases lining up with TRBD2. The V gene end was trimmed by 7 bases and the J gene end by 0 bases; junction bases not matched to a gene: 6. Per germline, CDR1 SQVTM and CDR2 ANQGSEA. The CDR3 covers 15 residues. In nucleotides, the CDR3 is TGCAGCGCCAGACTAGCGGGGGAGTACCAAGAGACCCAGTACTTC. Translation: CSARLAGEYQETQYF.

The chain carries TRBV21-1 and TRBJ2-7; the table names TRBD1, a call not compared with the DNA. TRBV21-1 is noted as a pseudogene. The CDR3 length is 19 residues. The CDR3 reads CASSIRLGPRQQLTYEQYF. CDR3 in DNA: TGTGCCAGCAGCATCCGGCTGGGGCCAAGACAGCAACTAACCTACGAGCAGTACTTC.

This clonotype has a handful of counts. The V and J genes are TRBV4-2 and TRBJ2-2; 8 nucleotides match TRBD2. CDR1 LGHNA and CDR2 YNFKEQ come from the germline V gene. The CDR3 is made up of 16 amino acids. Trimming removed 1 base from V and 2 bases from J; junction bases left unmatched: 3. The CDR3 region has the DNA TGTGCCAGCAGCCAAGTCGGGGGGGTAAACACCGGGGAGCTGTTTTTT. It encodes CASSQVGGVNTGELFF.

This clonotype has ten or more counts. V is TRBV5-1 and J is TRBJ2-1; TRBD1 aligns across 10 bases. The trim removed 4 bases at V and 7 bases at J, leaving 8 bases unmatched. From germline, CDR1 is SGHRS and CDR2 YFSETQ. This CDR3 is 15 amino acids long. The CDR3 nucleotides read TGCGCCAGCAGCCTGGGACAGGGGAAATGGAATGAGCAGTTCTTC. It is translated as CASSLGQGKWNEQFF.

This clonotype came up a few times. The CDR3 DNA follows: TGCAGTGCTACCAGATTGAACACTGAAGCTTTCTTT. The encoded protein is CSATRLNTEAFF. The V call is TRBV20-1, the J call TRBJ1-1; D uncertain. CDR3 length: 12 amino acids. Germline CDR1 is DFQATT and CDR2 is SNEGSKA (reference sequence). Trimming shortened V by 4 bases and J by 0 bases, and 6 bases separated the two germline ends.

The V call is TRBV29-1, the J call TRBJ1-1; a weak D match, TRBD1 (6 bases). Trimming took off 5 bases at V and 0 bases at J, with 19 bases between the two ends. The germline V gene has CDR1 SQVTM and CDR2 ANQGSEA. The CDR3 runs 16 residues. In DNA, the CDR3 is TGCAGCGTTTTTTTTATTCCAGGGGCGCTGAACACTGAAGCTTTCTTT. Amino acids: CSVFFIPGALNTEAFF.

This clonotype was recorded only once. The chain joins TRBV25-1 to TRBJ2-7; D unclear. Trimming removed 4 bases at V and 6 bases at J, with 19 bases between. Germline CDR1 is MGHDK and CDR2 is SYGVNS. The CDR3 extends over 15 amino acids. The DNA for the CDR3 is TGTGCCAGCAGTGGTGGGCAGTGGTCCCTCTCCGAGCAGTACTTC. It specifies CASSGGQWSLSEQYF.

This clonotype has at least ten counts. The chain combines TRBV25-1 with TRBJ1-2, with 10 bases identical to TRBD1. Trimming took 6 bases from V and 6 from J; bases not matched to a gene: 4. Germline V gives CDR1 MGHDK, CDR2 SYGVNS. The CDR3 is 13 amino acids. CDR3 nucleotide sequence: TGTGCCAGCAGGGAGACAGGGGGCAATGGCTACACCTTC. Translation gives CASRETGGNGYTF.

This clonotype has just a few counts. This chain joins TRBV4-1 and TRBJ2-7; perhaps TRBD1 as D (5 bases). V was cut by 3 bases and J by 5 bases, with 17 bases left in between. This CDR3 spans 15 amino acids. Germline V gene sequence: CDR1 MGHRA, CDR2 YSYEKL. In DNA form, the CDR3 reads TGCGCCAGCAGCCAGTATCGCAGGGTTTCCCACGAGCAGTACTTC. This encodes CASSQYRRVSHEQYF.

Concerning this clonotype itself: A junction boundary mismatches the germline segment, possibly from a read error. The chain carries TRBV7-8 and TRBJ1-1, with a weak D call TRBD1 (6 bases). This CDR3 is 15 amino acids long. CDR1 is SGHVS, CDR2 FQNEAQ, per germline. For the CDR3, the DNA is TGTGCCAGCACCTTAGGAGGGGGGCCGAACACTGAAGCTTTCTTT. Its translation: CASTLGGGPNTEAFF.

This clonotype has more than one count but fewer than ten. The genes are TRBV4-2 and TRBJ2-3; 9 nucleotides match TRBD2. Germline V lookup: CDR1 LGHNA, CDR2 YNFKEQ. The trim removed 0 bases at V and 5 bases at J, leaving 6 bases unmatched. The CDR3 loop spans 16 amino acids. The CDR3 DNA sequence: TGTGCCAGCAGCCAAGATGGCGGGGGGGTTATAGATACGCAGTATTTT. This codes for CASSQDGGGVIDTQYF.

CDR3: CASINLGRDNEQFF. The CDR3 DNA reads as TGTGCCAGCATAAATCTGGGGCGGGACAATGAGCAGTTCTTC. The chain combines TRBV7-2 with TRBJ2-1; D could derive from TRBD1 or TRBD2 (5 bases each). Deletions cut 7 bases from V and 5 bases from J, with 15 bases between. The CDR3 length is 14 residues. Per the germline V gene, CDR1 is SGHTA and CDR2 is FQGNSA.

The V and J genes are TRBV7-3 and TRBJ2-7, with 9 bases matching TRBD1. Losses at the gene ends were 2 bases for V and 2 bases for J; bases not matched to a gene: 10. From germline, CDR1 is SGHTA and CDR2 FQGTGA. The CDR3 length is 17 residues. The CDR3 region is CASSLQAGRQGAYEQYF. The CDR3 DNA follows: TGTGCCAGCAGCTTACAGGCCGGGAGACAGGGGGCCTACGAGCAGTACTTC. Full variable domain (remainder filled in from reference TRBV7-3 and TRBJ2-7): GAGVSQTPSNKVTEKGKYVELRCDPISGHTALYWYRQSLGQGPEFLIYFQGTGAADDSGLPNDRFFAVRPEGSVSTLKIQRTERGDSAVYLCASSLQAGRQGAYEQYFGPGTRLTVT.

The V call is TRBV11-2, the J call TRBJ2-7; D may correspond to TRBD1 or TRBD2 (5 bases each). Germline V lookup: CDR1 SGHAT, CDR2 FQNNGV. Trimming left V 1 base short and J 12 bases short, with 10 bases between. The CDR3 runs to 11 residues. The DNA of the CDR3 is TGTGCCAGCAGCTTAGTTGGGACGGCGTACTTC. Amino acid sequence: CASSLVGTAYF.

This clonotype was counted between two and nine times. The chain links TRBV12-3 or TRBV12-4 to TRBJ1-5, with 10 bases fitting TRBD1. The CDR3 loop spans 15 amino acids. V trimming: 6 bases; J trimming: 4 bases; junction bases outside the gene matches: 6. The CDR3 sequence: CASRPMDRGNQPQHF. The CDR3 DNA sequence: TGTGCCAGCAGACCTATGGACAGGGGGAATCAGCCCCAGCATTTT.

The CDR3, as DNA: TGCAGTGCCCCGACCCCTAGCGCTACAAATGCAGATACGCAGTATTTT. This translates into CSAPTPSATNADTQYF. J is TRBJ2-3 and V is TRBV20-1, with a possible D match to TRBD2 (6 bases). The CDR3 consists of 16 residues. Trimming removed 6 bases at V and 4 bases at J, with 23 bases between. CDR1 DFQATT and CDR2 SNEGSKA come from the germline V gene (reference sequence).

The chain has TRBV24-1 and TRBJ1-1; D remains ambiguous. V was shortened by 5 bases and J by 1 base, with 7 bases between the two germline ends. This CDR3 is 13 amino acids long. Germline-derived CDR1 and CDR2 are KGHDR and SFDVKD. Here the CDR3 reads CATSGSGNTEAFF. The DNA of the CDR3 is TGTGCCACCAGTGGGTCGGGGAACACTGAAGCTTTCTTT.

The chain couples TRBV12-3 or TRBV12-4 to TRBJ2-7; D might be TRBD1 (6 bases). Trimming cost V 4 bases and J 5 bases, with 9 bases left between them. CDR3 length: 12 residues. This chain's CDR3 is CASSYRVDEQYF. DNA of the CDR3: TGTGCCAGCAGTTACAGGGTGGACGAGCAGTACTTC.

This clonotype turned up a few times. The gene calls are TRBV24-1 and TRBJ1-5; perhaps TRBD1 as D (5 bases). V was clipped by 5 bases and J by 3 bases, with 19 bases between them. The CDR3 is 17 residues long. Looked up from germline, CDR1 is KGHDR and CDR2 is SFDVKD. This CDR3 reads CATSGSPGRAPNQPQHF. The CDR3, as DNA: TGTGCCACCAGTGGGTCCCCCGGCAGGGCCCCCAATCAGCCCCAGCATTTT.